A selection of T cell receptor beta chains follows, all from one sample in a study of blood T cell repertoires in COVID-19. This table comes from immunoSEQ multiplex PCR, and its TCRdb copy is limited to in-frame clones, with some not included. Among some 350,000 clones, about 87% were seen once, and the ten largest hold approximately 2.9%. Material: peripheral blood. Receptor source: a human donor in a cohort sampled during active COVID-19. Both conserved end residues are part of each CDR3. The order of the fields is D gene, J gene, V gene, clone size, CDR3 length, CDR3 protein, CDR3 DNA. The D gene is left open where the match is weak. Expanded clones get a size class; other rows say once, few or many, or leave the size out.

D gene: TRBD2
J gene: TRBJ2-5
V gene: TRBV9
clone size: NA
CDR3 length: 18
CDR3 protein: CASSANPGLAGGQETQYF
CDR3 DNA: TGTGCCAGCAGCGCTAATCCGGGACTAGCGGGAGGGCAAGAGACCCAGTACTTC

D gene: NA
J gene: TRBJ2-5
V gene: TRBV12-3/TRBV12-4
clone size: NA
CDR3 length: 12
CDR3 protein: CASSPGQETQYF
CDR3 DNA: TGTGCCAGCAGCCCCGGGCAAGAGACCCAGTACTTC

D gene: TRBD1
J gene: TRBJ1-1
V gene: TRBV7-2
clone size: NA
CDR3 length: 15
CDR3 protein: CASSPRQGVNTEAFF
CDR3 DNA: TGTGCCAGCAGCCCACGACAGGGAGTGAACACTGAAGCTTTCTTT

D gene: TRBD2
J gene: TRBJ2-2
V gene: TRBV5-1
clone size: NA
CDR3 length: 15
CDR3 protein: CASSIAGGVTGELFF
CDR3 DNA: TGCGCCAGCAGTATAGCGGGAGGGGTGACCGGGGAGCTGTTTTTT

D gene: TRBD1
J gene: TRBJ2-7
V gene: TRBV28
clone size: NA
CDR3 length: 15
CDR3 protein: CASSRDRATTYEQYF
CDR3 DNA: TGTGCCAGCAGCCGGGACAGGGCTACCACCTACGAGCAGTACTTC

D gene: TRBD1
J gene: TRBJ1-5
V gene: TRBV9
clone size: NA
CDR3 length: 14
CDR3 protein: CASSPTGGHQPQHF
CDR3 DNA: TGTGCCAGCAGCCCTACAGGGGGCCATCAGCCCCAGCATTTT

D gene: NA
J gene: TRBJ1-1
V gene: TRBV15
clone size: NA
CDR3 length: 15
CDR3 protein: CATSSLALQDTEAFF
CDR3 DNA: TGTGCCACCAGCAGCCTCGCATTACAAGACACTGAAGCTTTCTTT

D gene: NA
J gene: TRBJ2-2
V gene: TRBV7-3
clone size: NA
CDR3 length: 13
CDR3 protein: CASSLVSAGELFF
CDR3 DNA: TGTGCCAGCAGCCTTGTCAGCGCCGGGGAGCTGTTTTTT

D gene: NA
J gene: TRBJ1-2
V gene: TRBV30
clone size: NA
CDR3 length: 13
CDR3 protein: CAWSVQALRGYTF
CDR3 DNA: TGTGCCTGGAGTGTCCAGGCTCTGCGAGGCTACACCTTC

D gene: TRBD2
J gene: TRBJ2-2
V gene: TRBV10-3
clone size: NA
CDR3 length: 16
CDR3 protein: CAISESITAGTGELFF
CDR3 DNA: TGTGCCATCAGTGAGTCGATTACAGCGGGAACCGGGGAGCTGTTTTTT

D gene: TRBD2
J gene: TRBJ2-2
V gene: TRBV28
clone size: once
CDR3 length: 14
CDR3 protein: CASRLAGDAGELFF
CDR3 DNA: TGTGCCAGCCGATTGGCGGGAGATGCCGGGGAGCTGTTTTTT

D gene: TRBD2
J gene: TRBJ2-2
V gene: TRBV2
clone size: NA
CDR3 length: 18
CDR3 protein: CASSDLAGEGLDTGELFF
CDR3 DNA: TGTGCCAGCAGTGACCTAGCGGGAGAGGGTTTAGACACCGGGGAGCTGTTTTTT

D gene: TRBD1
J gene: TRBJ2-3
V gene: TRBV5-1
clone size: NA
CDR3 length: 14
CDR3 protein: CASSSDRGADTQYF
CDR3 DNA: TGCGCCAGCAGCTCAGACAGGGGAGCGGATACGCAGTATTTT

D gene: NA
J gene: TRBJ2-5
V gene: TRBV6-2/TRBV6-3
clone size: once
CDR3 length: 15
CDR3 protein: CASSSSFSAGETQYF
CDR3 DNA: TGTGCCAGCAGTTCTTCATTCAGTGCCGGGGAGACCCAGTACTTC

D gene: TRBD1
J gene: TRBJ2-5
V gene: TRBV19
clone size: NA
CDR3 length: 14
CDR3 protein: CASSIMGQGETQYF
CDR3 DNA: TGTGCCAGTAGTATTATGGGACAGGGGGAGACCCAGTACTTC

D gene: TRBD2
J gene: TRBJ2-3
V gene: TRBV7-8
clone size: NA
CDR3 length: 21
CDR3 protein: CASSLSFGASGSYRTEDTQYF
CDR3 DNA: TGTGCCAGCAGCTTATCGTTTGGGGCTAGCGGGAGTTATCGTACTGAAGATACGCAGTATTTT

D gene: NA
J gene: TRBJ2-6
V gene: TRBV5-1
clone size: NA
CDR3 length: 15
CDR3 protein: CASSLADSGANVLTF
CDR3 DNA: TGCGCCAGCAGCTTGGCGGACAGTGGGGCCAACGTCCTGACTTTC

D gene: NA
J gene: TRBJ1-1
V gene: TRBV30
clone size: NA
CDR3 length: 14
CDR3 protein: CACLALARDTEAFF
CDR3 DNA: TGTGCCTGCCTTGCTTTGGCTCGGGACACTGAAGCTTTCTTT

D gene: NA
J gene: TRBJ2-7
V gene: TRBV6-2/TRBV6-3
clone size: NA
CDR3 length: 14
CDR3 protein: CASSYQAVGDEQYF
CDR3 DNA: TGTGCCAGCAGTTATCAGGCAGTGGGTGACGAGCAGTACTTC

D gene: TRBD1
J gene: TRBJ2-7
V gene: TRBV28
clone size: NA
CDR3 length: 14
CDR3 protein: CASSWRTGPYEQYF
CDR3 DNA: TGTGCCAGCAGTTGGCGGACAGGGCCCTACGAGCAGTACTTC

D gene: NA
J gene: TRBJ2-2
V gene: TRBV6-5
clone size: NA
CDR3 length: 12
CDR3 protein: CASNTGGGELFF
CDR3 DNA: TGTGCCAGCAATACAGGCGGCGGGGAGCTGTTTTTT

D gene: NA
J gene: TRBJ1-2
V gene: TRBV10-2
clone size: NA
CDR3 length: 12
CDR3 protein: CASSEYRDGYTF
CDR3 DNA: TGCGCCAGCAGTGAGTATCGGGATGGCTACACCTTC

D gene: NA
J gene: TRBJ2-3
V gene: TRBV19
clone size: NA
CDR3 length: 15
CDR3 protein: CASSIGNQGVDTQYF
CDR3 DNA: TGTGCCAGTAGTATAGGTAATCAGGGCGTAGATACGCAGTATTTT

D gene: TRBD2
J gene: TRBJ2-1
V gene: TRBV15
clone size: NA
CDR3 length: 16
CDR3 protein: CATSRARRESFNEQFF
CDR3 DNA: TGTGCCACCAGCAGAGCGCGGCGGGAGAGCTTCAATGAGCAGTTCTTC

D gene: NA
J gene: TRBJ2-3
V gene: TRBV14
clone size: NA
CDR3 length: 16
CDR3 protein: CASSQRGTASTDTQYF
CDR3 DNA: TGTGCCAGCAGCCAGCGCGGGACGGCTAGCACAGATACGCAGTATTTT

D gene: NA
J gene: TRBJ1-2
V gene: TRBV7-8
clone size: few
CDR3 length: 16
CDR3 protein: CASGRGLRGSNYGYTF
CDR3 DNA: TGTGCCAGCGGCAGAGGGCTCAGGGGATCCAACTATGGCTACACCTTC